The present TCR beta chain was sequenced within a study of T cells in Graves' hyperthyroidism and ophthalmopathy. Background on the study: Peripheral blood was secured at the point of initial diagnosis, before any treatment.

Study-level results: It was a median around 6 months before onset that the model predicted ophthalmopathy.

This CDR3 has 13 residues. With 3 bases removed from V and 5 bases from J, the gap between germline ends came to 11 bases. CDR1 is SEHNR, CDR2 FQNEAQ, per germline (reference sequence). This clonotype showed up many times. Its antigen remains unknown. It was RNA transcripts that yielded the amplified TCR beta CDR3 regions. The HTBI primer set drove a first-round RT-PCR of the TCR CDR3. TCRdb independently ran MiXCR on the multiplex PCR reads; one entry per CDR3 protein. This sample has 250,000 to 300,000 distinct CDR3 sequences, with 13% found just once. This sample holds PBMCs from 8 to 10 ml fresh peripheral blood.

The TCR comes from a woman in her twenties or thirties with Graves' hyperthyroidism that later progressed to Graves' ophthalmopathy. The sequenced sample consisted of blood. This rearrangement joins TRBV7-9 to TRBJ2-7; perhaps TRBD1 as D (5 bases). The CDR3 nucleotides are TGTGCCAGCAGCTTCGAGACAGAGGACGAGCAGTACTTC. Translating gives CASSFETEDEQYF.